Listed below are T cell receptor beta chains from one sample, sequenced in a study of OX40 agonist ivuxolimab in advanced cancers. Profiled with immunoSEQ multiplex PCR; TCRdb holds only in-frame clones, not every one. The table has tens of thousands of clones, 86% seen once. The sequences come from CD4+ or CD8+ T cells sorted from blood, collected in a trial of the OX40 agonist ivuxolimab. All receptors come from an adult with an advanced solid tumor such as melanoma, head and neck, liver or kidney cancer. Each CDR3 is given with its conserved first and last residue. The D gene is left open where the match is weak. The size of a clone is reported for some rows only, either as once, few or many, or as a class for expanded clones.

j_call clone_size d_call v_call cdr3_aa cdr3_nt
TRBJ1-1 . . TRBV5-1 CASSIRTKNTEAFF TGCGCCAGCAGCATACGGACTAAAAACACTGAAGCTTTCTTT
TRBJ1-3 . . TRBV10-3 CAIRLQGPGNTIYF TGTGCCATCAGGCTACAGGGCCCTGGAAACACCATATATTTT
TRBJ1-2 . . TRBV29-1 CSAQEAENYGYTF TGCAGCGCCCAAGAGGCAGAGAACTATGGCTACACCTTC
TRBJ1-3 . . TRBV7-2 CASSFRRGGNTIYF TGTGCCAGCAGCTTCAGACGTGGGGGGAACACCATATATTTT
TRBJ1-4 . . TRBV7-8 CASSETGATWEKLFF TGTGCCAGCAGCGAGACAGGAGCGACGTGGGAAAAACTGTTTTTT
TRBJ1-1 . . TRBV28 CASMVNTEAFF TGTGCCAGCATGGTGAACACTGAAGCTTTCTTT
TRBJ1-3 . . TRBV7-2 CASSSFGSGNTIYF TGTGCCAGCAGCTCTTTCGGTTCTGGAAACACCATATATTTT
TRBJ1-1 . . TRBV7-2 CAISTEAGFTEAFF TGTGCCATCTCAACCGAGGCAGGGTTCACTGAAGCTTTCTTT
TRBJ1-6 . . TRBV7-9 CASSLLVNSPLHF TGTGCCAGCAGCTTGTTGGTTAATTCACCCCTCCACTTT
TRBJ1-2 once . TRBV7-3 CASSFEGMPNYGYTF TGTGCCAGCAGCTTCGAGGGGATGCCTAACTATGGCTACACCTTC
TRBJ1-1 . TRBD1 TRBV7-9 CASSRTGGSTEAFF TGTGCCAGCAGCCGGACAGGGGGGAGCACTGAAGCTTTCTTT
TRBJ2-5 once . TRBV18 CASSPLGAEETQYF TGTGCCAGCTCACCACTGGGGGCGGAGGAGACCCAGTACTTC
TRBJ1-5 . . TRBV19 CASSSGSGQPQHF TGTGCCAGTAGTTCAGGGAGTGGCCAGCCCCAGCATTTT
TRBJ2-3 . . TRBV19 CASKLERRTDTQYF TGTGCCAGTAAGTTAGAAAGGCGGACAGATACGCAGTATTTT
TRBJ2-5 . . TRBV9 CASSQSGRGLGVQETQYF TGTGCCAGCAGCCAAAGTGGTAGGGGCCTTGGGGTCCAAGAGACCCAGTACTTC
TRBJ2-7 . TRBD1 TRBV28 CASSLERGHHEQYF TGTGCCAGCAGTCTTGAAAGGGGGCACCACGAGCAGTACTTC
TRBJ2-3 . TRBD2 TRBV11-2 CASTPTSGRFPHTQYF TGTGCCAGCACCCCGACTAGCGGGAGGTTCCCCCATACGCAGTATTTT
TRBJ1-4 . . TRBV18 CASSPPEGVDEKLFF TGTGCCAGCTCACCACCGGAGGGCGTGGACGAAAAACTGTTTTTT
TRBJ2-2 . . TRBV23-1 CASSQFPSVGRGNRAGELFF TGCGCCAGCAGTCAATTCCCCTCTGTGGGCCGTGGGAACAGGGCTGGGGAGCTGTTTTTT
TRBJ1-1 . . TRBV30 CAWTSGDFRGTEAFF TGTGCCTGGACCTCAGGGGATTTTAGGGGCACTGAAGCTTTCTTT